The 18 T cell receptor beta chains below all came from one sample that was sequenced in a study of T cells in women clearing cervical HPV infection. The table came from immunoSEQ multiplex PCR; TCRdb's copy has only in-frame clones and leaves some out. This table lists over 30,000 clones. The sample was blood buffy coat. These receptors originate from a woman aged 18 to 75 with a cervical HPV16 infection that either progressed to CIN3+ or cleared (not recorded which).

Of note for this clone: The CDR3 end is not reached by the read, which stops 3 residues before it; the germline J gene fills it in. The chain recombines TRBV6-2 or TRBV6-3 with TRBJ2-1; 10 bases match TRBD2. The V segment lost 6 bases and the J segment 6 bases; nucleotides outside the gene matches: 5. CDR3 length equals 14 residues. Germline V lookup: CDR1 MNHEY, CDR2 SVGEGT. Incomplete CDR3 DNA: TGTGCCAGCAGAAAGCGGGGGGGCATCAATGAG. It codes for CASRKRGGINE. The complete CDR3 protein is CASRKRGGINEQFF.

Turning to this clone: The CDR3 extends 3 residues past the end of the read, so its final part is completed from the germline J gene. The chain carries TRBV19 and TRBJ2-2; 8 bases map to TRBD1. The germline V gene has CDR1 LNHDA and CDR2 SQIVND (reference sequence). The trim removed 7 bases at V and 5 bases at J, leaving 6 bases unmatched. The CDR3 runs 14 residues. The part of the CDR3 DNA that was read is TGTGCCAGTACCCATCGGGACAGGACCGGGGAG. Protein product: CASTHRDRTGE. The entire CDR3 reads CASTHRDRTGELFF.

On this clone: The read comes to an end 3 residues before the CDR3 does, leaving the germline J gene to fill in the end. The V and J genes are TRBV11-3 and TRBJ2-3; D possibly corresponds to TRBD2 (5 bases). The CDR3 is 13 amino acids. Germline V lookup: CDR1 SGHNT, CDR2 YENEEA. CDR3 bases read: TGTGCCAGCAGCTTAGATCCAGGCGGGACG. It encodes CASSLDPGGT. The whole CDR3 sequence is CASSLDPGGTQYF.

Points on this clone: The read terminates 3 residues before the CDR3 end, so the remaining end is supplied by the germline J gene. The chain links TRBV29-1 to TRBJ2-7; no clear D gene. Trimming removed 5 bases from V and 0 bases from J, with 8 bases in between. The germline CDR1 and CDR2 sequences are SQVTM and ANQGSEA. The CDR3 is made up of 12 amino acids. The CDR3 bases that were read are TGCAGCGTTTGTCCAAACTCCTACGAG. Translation gives CSVCPNSYE. The full CDR3 protein is CSVCPNSYEQYF.

Points on this clone: The read stops 3 residues short of the end of the CDR3; the missing end is completed from the germline J gene. This chain connects TRBV5-6 to TRBJ1-2; a weak D match, TRBD1 (6 bases). Germline lookup yields CDR1 SGHDT and CDR2 YYEEEE. This CDR3 is built from 14 residues. V was pared by 3 bases and J by 3 bases, with 12 bases between. The part of the CDR3 DNA that was read is TGTGCCAGCAGCTCCAGGGGTATGGACTATGGC. Amino acids: CASSSRGMDYG. The complete CDR3 sequence is CASSSRGMDYGYTF.

CDR3 DNA (partial): TGTGCCAGTAGTAGACAGGGGTCAGATACG. Translated: CASSRQGSDT. The CDR3, in full, reads CASSRQGSDTQYF. The V gene is TRBV19, the J gene TRBJ2-3; 8 nucleotides align to TRBD1. The read is 3 residues too short to cover the CDR3 end, so that end is filled in from the germline J gene. This CDR3 region has 13 residues. V shed 4 bases, J shed 4 bases, and the junction held 1 base outside the gene matches. CDR1 and CDR2 (germline): LNHDA, SQIVND (reference sequence).

The CDR3 bases that were read are TGTGCCAGCAGCCGGACAGGGGCCTACGAG. Translated, it gives CASSRTGAYE. The CDR3 in its entirety is CASSRTGAYEQYF. This chain uses TRBV7-8 with TRBJ2-7, with 9 bases fitting TRBD1. The read halts 3 residues ahead of the CDR3 end, with the missing end drawn from the germline J gene. V shed 5 bases, J shed 2 bases, and the junction held 1 base outside the gene matches. CDR1 and CDR2 (germline): SGHVS, FQNEAQ. The CDR3 totals 13 residues.

Of note for this clone: The read ends 3 residues shy of where the CDR3 ends; the end is completed using the germline J gene. The J gene is TRBJ1-6, the V gene TRBV5-5; 8 bases align to TRBD1. Germline-derived CDR1 and CDR2 are SGHKS and YYEKEE (reference sequence). V trimming: 4 bases; J trimming: 9 bases; junction bases outside the gene matches: 9. The CDR3 is 15 residues long. The DNA read from the CDR3 is TGTGCCAGCAGCCCCGACAGGGGTCAAGGTTCACCC. It specifies CASSPDRGQGSP. The whole CDR3 is CASSPDRGQGSPLHF.

Notes on this clone: The CDR3 extends 3 residues past the end of the read, so its final part is completed from the germline J gene. V and J are TRBV7-9 and TRBJ2-2; 7 bases are shared with TRBD1. Germline CDR1 reads SEHNR; CDR2 reads FQNEAQ (reference sequence). CDR3 length: 15 amino acids. The V and J ends lost 7 bases and 6 bases, in that order; junction bases with no gene match: 11. The part of the CDR3 DNA that was read is TGTGCCAGCACCCCGGGTAGGGGGCGGCCCGGGGAG. Protein product: CASTPGRGRPGE. The complete CDR3 protein is CASTPGRGRPGELFF.

In the case of this clone: The sequenced fragment ends 3 residues before the CDR3 boundary, so the rest is inferred from the germline J gene. The chain uses TRBV6-4 and TRBJ2-2, with TRBD2 as a possible D gene (5 bases). V lost 3 bases to trimming and J lost 6 bases, with 11 bases between them. Germline loops: CDR1 MRHNA, CDR2 SNTAGT. The CDR3 totals 14 residues. CDR3 region: CASSEVEGSGELFF. CDR3 DNA, as far as it was read: TGTGCCAGCAGTGAGGTTGAGGGTTCCGGGGAG.

Remarks on this clone: The read is 3 residues too short to cover the CDR3 end, so that end is filled in from the germline J gene. This chain links TRBV18 with TRBJ1-1, with TRBD1 as a possible D gene (5 bases). This CDR3 is 17 amino acids long. Looked up from germline, CDR1 is KGHSH and CDR2 is LQKENI. V lost 3 bases, J lost 0 bases, and 17 bases lay in between. The part of the CDR3 DNA that was read is TGTGCCAGCTCACCTCTCAGTTACGGGACTTTGAACACTGAA. It translates to CASSPLSYGTLNTE. The whole CDR3 protein reads CASSPLSYGTLNTEAFF.

As for this clone: The read ends 3 residues before the CDR3 terminus; that terminus is restored from the germline J gene. The chain couples TRBV7-2 to TRBJ2-3; weak D call: TRBD1 (6 bases). CDR3 size: 15 residues. Germline loops: CDR1 SGHTA, CDR2 FQGNSA. This CDR3 reads CASSLNSGGNQPQYF. CDR3 DNA (partial): TGTGCCAGCAGCTTAAATAGTGGGGGCAATCAGCCG.

Of note for this clone: The junction differs from germline at one of its ends, possibly a read error. Coverage ceases 3 residues before the CDR3 finishes, and the germline J gene fills in the end. Other nucleotide sequences from this sample produce the same CDR3. V usage is TRBV5-5 and J usage is TRBJ1-3; D may be TRBD1 (5 bases). This CDR3 comprises 15 residues. Germline CDR1 SGHKS, CDR2 YYEKEE (reference sequence). CDR3 bases read: TGTGCCAGCAGCTTGGTTAGGGGAGATGGAAACACG. Its translation: CASSLVRGDGNT. The full CDR3 sequence reads CASSLVRGDGNTIYF. The whole variable domain, filled in from reference TRBV5-5 and TRBJ1-3, reads DAGVTQSPTHLIKTRGQQVTLRCSPISGHKSVSWYQQVLGQGPQFIFQYYEKEERGRGNFPDRFSARQFPNYSSELNVNALLLGDSALYLCASSLVRGDGNTIYFGEGSWLTVV.

Note on this clone: The read ends 3 residues shy of where the CDR3 ends; the end is completed using the germline J gene. The V gene is TRBV7-9, the J gene TRBJ1-2; no firm D call. Germline V lookup: CDR1 SEHNR, CDR2 FQNEAQ (reference sequence). Between the trimmed V and J ends, which lost 1 base and 4 bases, there was a span of 10 bases. This CDR3 has 14 residues. The DNA read from the CDR3 is TGTGCCAGCAGCTTAGAGAGCCGTTCCTATGGC. As protein: CASSLESRSYG. In full, the CDR3 reads CASSLESRSYGYTF. Combining the CDR3 with reference TRBV7-9 and TRBJ1-2 gives the whole variable domain DTGVSQNPRHKITKRGQNVTFRCDPISEHNRLYWYRQTLGQGPEFLTYFQNEAQLEKSRLLSDRFSAERPKGSFSTLEIQRTEQGDSAMYLCASSLESRSYGYTFGSGTRLTVV.

Notes on this clone: The DNA ends 3 residues before the CDR3 does, and the rest of the CDR3 is filled in from the germline J gene. This chain connects TRBV2 to TRBJ1-1, with D perhaps matching TRBD1 (6 bases). V was shortened by 4 bases and J by 3 bases, with 21 bases between the two germline ends. The CDR3 runs to 17 residues. CDR1 is SNHLY and CDR2 is FYNNEI in the germline V gene. The CDR3: CASSVPLGAIADTEAFF. CDR3 bases read: TGTGCCAGCAGTGTCCCCTTGGGGGCGATCGCTGACACTGAA. Variable domain in full (rest from reference TRBV2 and TRBJ1-1): EPEVTQTPSHQVTQMGQEVILRCVPISNHLYFYWYRQILGQKVEFLVSFYNNEISEKSEIFDDQFSVERPDGSNFTLKIRSTKLEDSAMYFCASSVPLGAIADTEAFFGQGTRLTVV.

Of note for this clone: The read gets to within 3 residues of the CDR3 end, and the germline J gene fills in the rest. This rearrangement joins TRBV19 to TRBJ2-3; D might be TRBD1 or TRBD2, each matching 5 bases. The CDR3 totals 11 residues. Germline CDR1 LNHDA, CDR2 SQIVND (reference sequence). CDR3 in amino acids: CASSEGKTQYF. The CDR3 DNA, read in part, is TGTGCCAGTAGCGAGGGGAAGACG.

Turning to this clone: The read terminates 3 residues ahead of where the CDR3 ends, so the germline J gene completes it. The V gene is TRBV6-2 or TRBV6-3, the J gene TRBJ2-7, with 9 bases identical to TRBD2. With V trimmed by 7 bases and J by 1 base, 8 bases remained unmatched. Germline CDR1 MNHEY, CDR2 SVGEGT. This CDR3 region has 15 residues. The CDR3 sequence: CASTYKGLASYEQYF. Incomplete CDR3 DNA: TGTGCCAGCACCTACAAGGGACTAGCATCCTACGAG.

Comment on this clone: The sequenced fragment ends 3 residues before the CDR3 boundary, so the rest is inferred from the germline J gene. This sequence joins TRBV18 and TRBJ2-4, with 10 bases matching TRBD1. The CDR3 runs to 15 residues. Germline V CDR1 and CDR2: KGHSH, LQKENI. Partial CDR3 DNA: TGTGCCAGCTCACCGGGACAGGGGACCTACTATGGT. This codes for CASSPGQGTYYG. The whole CDR3 sequence reads CASSPGQGTYYGQYF.